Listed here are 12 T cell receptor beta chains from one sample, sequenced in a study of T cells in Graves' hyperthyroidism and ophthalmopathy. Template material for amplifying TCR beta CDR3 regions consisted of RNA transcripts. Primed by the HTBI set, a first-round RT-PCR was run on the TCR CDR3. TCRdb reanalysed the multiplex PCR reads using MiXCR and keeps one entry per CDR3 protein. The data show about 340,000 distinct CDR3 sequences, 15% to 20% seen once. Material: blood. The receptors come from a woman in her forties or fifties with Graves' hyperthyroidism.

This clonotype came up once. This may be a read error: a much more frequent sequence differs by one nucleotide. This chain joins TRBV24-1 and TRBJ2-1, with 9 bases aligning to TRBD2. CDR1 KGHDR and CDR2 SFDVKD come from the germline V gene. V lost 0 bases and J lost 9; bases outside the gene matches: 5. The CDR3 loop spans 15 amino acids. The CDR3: CATSDLTGGRGEQFF. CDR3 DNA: TGTGCCACCAGTGATTTGACTGGCGGGAGGGGTGAGCAGTTCTTC.

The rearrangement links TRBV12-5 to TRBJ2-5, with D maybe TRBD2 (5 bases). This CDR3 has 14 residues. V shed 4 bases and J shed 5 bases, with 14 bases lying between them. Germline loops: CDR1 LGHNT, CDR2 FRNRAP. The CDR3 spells CASGSPDWEETQYF. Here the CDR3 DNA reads TGTGCTAGTGGTTCCCCGGACTGGGAGGAGACCCAGTACTTC.

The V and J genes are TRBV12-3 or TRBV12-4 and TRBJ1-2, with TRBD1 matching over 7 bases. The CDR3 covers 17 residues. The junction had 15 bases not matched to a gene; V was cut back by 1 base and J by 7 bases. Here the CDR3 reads CASSLGFGTASSGGYTF. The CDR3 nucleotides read TGTGCCAGCAGTTTAGGGTTTGGGACAGCGTCAAGCGGTGGCTACACCTTC.

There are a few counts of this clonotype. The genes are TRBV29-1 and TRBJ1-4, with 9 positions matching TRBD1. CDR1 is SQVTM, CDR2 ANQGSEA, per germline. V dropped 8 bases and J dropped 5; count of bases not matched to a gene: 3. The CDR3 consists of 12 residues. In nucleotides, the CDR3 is TGCAGCTTTACAGGGGGCAATGAAAAACTGTTTTTT. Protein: CSFTGGNEKLFF.

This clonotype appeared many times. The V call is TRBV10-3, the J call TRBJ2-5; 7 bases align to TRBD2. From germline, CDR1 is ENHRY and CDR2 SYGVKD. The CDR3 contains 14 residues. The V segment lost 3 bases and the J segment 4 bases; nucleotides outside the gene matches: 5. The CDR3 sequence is CAISDPAGRETQYF. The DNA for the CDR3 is TGTGCCATCAGTGACCCAGCGGGACGAGAGACCCAGTACTTC.

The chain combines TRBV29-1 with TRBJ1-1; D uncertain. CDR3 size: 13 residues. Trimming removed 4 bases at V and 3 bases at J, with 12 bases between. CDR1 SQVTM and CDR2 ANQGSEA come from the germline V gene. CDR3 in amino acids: CSVAALLDTEAFF. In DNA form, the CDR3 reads TGCAGCGTTGCTGCCCTACTAGACACTGAAGCTTTCTTT.

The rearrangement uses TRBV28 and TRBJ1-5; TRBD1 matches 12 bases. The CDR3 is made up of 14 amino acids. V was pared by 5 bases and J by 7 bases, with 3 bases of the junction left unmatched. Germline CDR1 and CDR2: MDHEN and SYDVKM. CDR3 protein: CASSTGTGGQPQHF. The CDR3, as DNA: TGTGCCAGCAGTACCGGGACAGGGGGCCAGCCCCAGCATTTT.

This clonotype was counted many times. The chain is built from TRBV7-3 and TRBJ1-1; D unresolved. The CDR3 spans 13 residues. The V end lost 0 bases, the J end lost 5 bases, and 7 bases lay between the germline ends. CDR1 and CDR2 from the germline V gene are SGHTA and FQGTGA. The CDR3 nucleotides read TGTGCCAGCAGCTTAACGCCGGAAACTGAAGCTTTCTTT. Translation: CASSLTPETEAFF.

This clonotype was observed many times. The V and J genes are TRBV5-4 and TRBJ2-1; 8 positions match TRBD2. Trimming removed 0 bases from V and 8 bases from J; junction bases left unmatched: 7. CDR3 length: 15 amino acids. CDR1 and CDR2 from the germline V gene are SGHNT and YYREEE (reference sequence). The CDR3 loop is CASSLAGGPWHEQFF. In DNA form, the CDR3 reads TGTGCCAGCAGCTTGGCGGGGGGGCCCTGGCATGAGCAGTTCTTC. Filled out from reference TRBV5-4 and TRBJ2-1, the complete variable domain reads ETGVTQSPTHLIKTRGQQVTLRCSSQSGHNTVSWYQQALGQGPQFIFQYYREEENGRGNFPPRFSGLQFPNYSSELNVNALELDDSALYLCASSLAGGPWHEQFFGPGTRLTVL.

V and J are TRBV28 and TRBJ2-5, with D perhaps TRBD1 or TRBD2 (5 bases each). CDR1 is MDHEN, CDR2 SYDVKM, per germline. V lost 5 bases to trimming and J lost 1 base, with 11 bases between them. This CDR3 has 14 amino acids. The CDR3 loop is CASSAPGTQETQYF. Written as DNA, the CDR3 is TGTGCCAGCAGTGCCCCGGGGACCCAAGAGACCCAGTACTTC.

The CDR3 bases are TGTGCCAGCAGAGGGAGACAGGGTAGCAATCAGCCCCAGCATTTT. It yields the protein CASRGRQGSNQPQHF. J is TRBJ1-5 and V is TRBV6-1; 7 positions agree with TRBD1. CDR1 MNHNS and CDR2 SASEGT come from the germline V gene. This CDR3 is 15 amino acids long. V was pared by 6 bases and J by 0 bases, with 5 bases of the junction left unmatched.

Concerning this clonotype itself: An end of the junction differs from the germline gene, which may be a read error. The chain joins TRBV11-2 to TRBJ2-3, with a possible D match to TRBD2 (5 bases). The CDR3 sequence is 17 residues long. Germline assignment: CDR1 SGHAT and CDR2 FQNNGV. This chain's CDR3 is CASSHRITPSGTDTQYF. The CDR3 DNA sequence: TGCGCCAGCAGCCACCGCATTACACCGAGCGGAACAGATACGCAGTATTTT.